Sequencing of this T cell receptor (beta chain) was carried out in a study of blood T cell repertoires in COVID-19. Study-wide background: There were acute and convalescent COVID-19 samples, and they came from the United States, Italy and Spain. Sources were T cells, B-cell-depleted T cells, or PBMCs; the material itself was cDNA or gDNA.

Original processing notes: Reference gene primer amplification yielded estimated nucleated cell counts. Using immunoSEQ multiplex PCR, the repertoire was profiled, and TCRdb retains in-frame clones only, with some absent. From that table come the V and J calls and clone size; the DNA was used to work out D and trimming. Of 140,000 to 150,000 clones listed, 88% were seen once; the top ten hold roughly 2%. This CDR3 is built from 14 residues. Germline V gives CDR1 SGHRS, CDR2 YFSETQ. With V trimmed by 0 bases and J by 4 bases, 3 bases remained unmatched. The specimen was peripheral blood. The TCR was taken from a human donor in a cohort sampled during active COVID-19. The chain uses TRBV5-1 and TRBJ2-5; 7 bases line up with TRBD1. CDR3 sequence (DNA): TGCGCCAGCAGCTTGGAGGGGGCGGGAGAGACCCAGTACTTC. It encodes CASSLEGAGETQYF.